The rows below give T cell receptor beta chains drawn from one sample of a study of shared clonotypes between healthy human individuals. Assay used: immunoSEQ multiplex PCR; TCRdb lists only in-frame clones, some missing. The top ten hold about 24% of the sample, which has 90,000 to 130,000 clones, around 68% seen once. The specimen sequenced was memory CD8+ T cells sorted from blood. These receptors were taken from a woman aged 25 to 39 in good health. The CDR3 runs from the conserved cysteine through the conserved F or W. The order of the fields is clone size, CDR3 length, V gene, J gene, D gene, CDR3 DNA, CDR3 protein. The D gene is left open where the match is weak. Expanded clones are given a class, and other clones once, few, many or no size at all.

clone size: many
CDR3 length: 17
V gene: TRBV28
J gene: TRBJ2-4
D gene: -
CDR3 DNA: TGTGCCAGCAGTTTACCCTCCACCGGGTCTCCCTCGGACATTCAGTACTTC
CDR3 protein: CASSLPSTGSPSDIQYF

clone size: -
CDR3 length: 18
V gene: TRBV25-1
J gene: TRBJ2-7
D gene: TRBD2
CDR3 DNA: TGTGCCAGCAGTGAGAAGTCAGTTGGGCGGGAGGCTGCCTACGAGCAGTACTTC
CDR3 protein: CASSEKSVGREAAYEQYF

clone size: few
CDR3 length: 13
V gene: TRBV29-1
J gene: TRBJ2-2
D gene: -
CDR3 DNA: TGCAGCGTTGGCAGCCCGCACACCGGGGAGCTGTTTTTT
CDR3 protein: CSVGSPHTGELFF

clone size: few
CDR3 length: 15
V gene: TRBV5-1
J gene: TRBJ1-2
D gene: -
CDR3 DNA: TGCGCCAGCAGCTTGGTGACAGGAGATTTGAGAGGCTACACCTTC
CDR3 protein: CASSLVTGDLRGYTF

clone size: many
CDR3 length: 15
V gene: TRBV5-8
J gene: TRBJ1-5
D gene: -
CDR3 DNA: TGTGCCAGCAGCTTGGCCCGGGCCGTTCCTCAGCCCCAGCATTTT
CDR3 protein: CASSLARAVPQPQHF

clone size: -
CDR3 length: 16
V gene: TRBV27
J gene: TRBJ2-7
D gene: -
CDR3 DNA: TGTGCCAGCAGTTGGATCTCCGGCCCCCCCTGGGCCGAGCAGTACTTC
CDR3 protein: CASSWISGPPWAEQYF

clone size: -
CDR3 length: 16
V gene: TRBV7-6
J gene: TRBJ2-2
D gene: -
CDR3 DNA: TGTGCCAGCAGCTTAGAGTCACAGGGCTACTTCGGGGAGCTGTTTTTT
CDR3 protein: CASSLESQGYFGELFF

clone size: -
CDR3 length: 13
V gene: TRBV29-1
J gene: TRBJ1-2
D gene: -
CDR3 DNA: TGCAGCGGTCTGGGACTGGGGGGTGGAGGCTACACCTTC
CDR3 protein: CSGLGLGGGGYTF

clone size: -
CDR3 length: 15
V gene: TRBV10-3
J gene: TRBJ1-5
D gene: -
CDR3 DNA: TGTGCCATCAGTGGGACCCACAGGGCGGGCCAGCCCCAGCATTTT
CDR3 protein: CAISGTHRAGQPQHF

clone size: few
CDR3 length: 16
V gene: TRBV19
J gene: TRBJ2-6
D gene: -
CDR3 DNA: TGTGCCAGTAGCGATCGGTGGGGCTCTGGGGCCAACGTCCTGACTTTC
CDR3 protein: CASSDRWGSGANVLTF

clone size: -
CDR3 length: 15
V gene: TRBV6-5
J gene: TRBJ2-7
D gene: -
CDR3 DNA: TGTGCCAGCAGTTACCTCAGAGACAGAGCCTACGAGCAGTACTTC
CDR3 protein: CASSYLRDRAYEQYF

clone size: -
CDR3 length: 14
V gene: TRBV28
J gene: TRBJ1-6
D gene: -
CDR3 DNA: TGTGCCAGCAACCGCAGGGTCGGTCTGGGTACCCTCCACTTT
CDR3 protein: CASNRRVGLGTLHF

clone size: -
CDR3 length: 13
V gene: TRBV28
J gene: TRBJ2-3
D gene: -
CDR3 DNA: TGTGCCAGCAGCCCCGAAAGTTGGGATACGCAGTATTTT
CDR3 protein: CASSPESWDTQYF

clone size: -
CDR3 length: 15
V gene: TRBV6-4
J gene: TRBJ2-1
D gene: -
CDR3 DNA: TGTGCCAGCAGTGGCGGTCCAGCGGACCACAATGAGCAGTTCTTC
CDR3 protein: CASSGGPADHNEQFF

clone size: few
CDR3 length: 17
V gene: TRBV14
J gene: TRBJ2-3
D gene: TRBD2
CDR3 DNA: TGTGCCAGCAGCCAACACGGGACTAGCGGGATCGGGGATACGCAGTATTTT
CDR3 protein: CASSQHGTSGIGDTQYF

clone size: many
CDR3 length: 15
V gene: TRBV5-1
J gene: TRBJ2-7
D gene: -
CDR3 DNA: TGCGCCAGCAGCCTGGACCCCGGGACATACTACGAGCAGTACTTC
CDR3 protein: CASSLDPGTYYEQYF

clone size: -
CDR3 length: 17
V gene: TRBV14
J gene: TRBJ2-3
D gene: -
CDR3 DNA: TGTGCCAGCAGCCAAGGGGGTTGGTGGGAGAGAGGAGATACGCAGTATTTT
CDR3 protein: CASSQGGWWERGDTQYF

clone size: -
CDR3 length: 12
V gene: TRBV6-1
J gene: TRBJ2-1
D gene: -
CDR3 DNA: TGTGCCAGCAGTCCCACGGGCCCGGAGCAGTTCTTC
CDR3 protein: CASSPTGPEQFF

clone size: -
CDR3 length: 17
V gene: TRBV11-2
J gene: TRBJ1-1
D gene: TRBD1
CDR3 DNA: TGTGCCAGCAGCTTACCAAGACCTCCGGGACAGCACACTGAAGCTTTCTTT
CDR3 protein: CASSLPRPPGQHTEAFF

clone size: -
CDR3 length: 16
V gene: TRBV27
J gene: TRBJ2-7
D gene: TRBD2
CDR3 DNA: TGTGCCAGCAGTTTAGTACTAGCGGGAGGGCCCTACGAGCAGTACTTC
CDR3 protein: CASSLVLAGGPYEQYF

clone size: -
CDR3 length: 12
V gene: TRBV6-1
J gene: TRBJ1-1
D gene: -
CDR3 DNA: TGTGCCAGCAGTACCCCGGCGGGCGAAGCTTTCTTT
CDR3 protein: CASSTPAGEAFF

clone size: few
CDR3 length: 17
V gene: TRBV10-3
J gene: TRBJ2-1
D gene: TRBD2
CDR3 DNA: TGTGCCATCAGTGAGTCCCGGGCTAGCGGGGACTACAATGAGCAGTTCTTC
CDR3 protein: CAISESRASGDYNEQFF

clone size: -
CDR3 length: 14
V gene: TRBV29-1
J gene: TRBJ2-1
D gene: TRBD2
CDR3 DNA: TGCAGCGTTGTACTAGCGGGATTAGACAATGAGCAGTTCTTC
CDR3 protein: CSVVLAGLDNEQFF

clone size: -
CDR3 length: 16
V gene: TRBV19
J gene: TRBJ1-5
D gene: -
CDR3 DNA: TGTGCCAGTAGTCTGGGGATACTTAAGGAATATCAGCCCCAGCATTTT
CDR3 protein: CASSLGILKEYQPQHF

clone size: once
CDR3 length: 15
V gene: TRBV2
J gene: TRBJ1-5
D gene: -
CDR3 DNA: TGTGCCAGCAGACCCAGAAGGACTCTCGTTTGGCCCCAGCATTTT
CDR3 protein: CASRPRRTLVWPQHF

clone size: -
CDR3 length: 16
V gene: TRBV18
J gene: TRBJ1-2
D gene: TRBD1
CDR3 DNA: TGTGCCAGCTCACCGGGACAGGGGGTAACGAACTATGGCTACACCTTC
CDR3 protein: CASSPGQGVTNYGYTF

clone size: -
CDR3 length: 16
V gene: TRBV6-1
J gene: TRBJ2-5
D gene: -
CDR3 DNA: TGTGCCAGCAGTGCGATAGCAGGCGTCTTCCAAGAGACCCAGTACTTC
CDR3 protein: CASSAIAGVFQETQYF

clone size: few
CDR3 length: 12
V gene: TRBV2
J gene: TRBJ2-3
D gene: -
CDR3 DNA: TGTGCCAGCATCGGGACTACAGATACGCAGTATTTT
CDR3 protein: CASIGTTDTQYF

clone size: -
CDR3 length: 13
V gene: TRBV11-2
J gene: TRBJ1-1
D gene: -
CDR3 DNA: TGTGCCAGCAGCCCAGGAGGGAACACTGAAGCTTTCTTT
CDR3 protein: CASSPGGNTEAFF

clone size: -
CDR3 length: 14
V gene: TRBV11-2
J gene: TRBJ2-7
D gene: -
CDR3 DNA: TGTGCCAGCAGCTTAAACGGTGAGGATGGGGAGCAGTACTTC
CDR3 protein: CASSLNGEDGEQYF

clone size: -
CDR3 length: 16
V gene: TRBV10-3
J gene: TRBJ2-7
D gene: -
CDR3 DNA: TGTGCCATCAGTGAGTCGACCAGGGGCCCCCTCCACGAGCAGTACTTC
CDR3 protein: CAISESTRGPLHEQYF

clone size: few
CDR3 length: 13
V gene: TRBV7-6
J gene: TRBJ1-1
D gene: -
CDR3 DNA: TGTGCCAGCAGCACAACAGAGAACACTGAAGCTTTCTTT
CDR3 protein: CASSTTENTEAFF

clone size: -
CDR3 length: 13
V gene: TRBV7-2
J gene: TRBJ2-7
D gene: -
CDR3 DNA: TGTGCCAGCAGTATGGGCCCACCCAACGAGCAGTACTTC
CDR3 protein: CASSMGPPNEQYF

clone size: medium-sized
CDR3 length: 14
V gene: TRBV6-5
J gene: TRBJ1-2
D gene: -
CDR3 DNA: TGTGCCAGCAGTCTCCAGGGAGGGGCTGATGGCTACACCTTC
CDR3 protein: CASSLQGGADGYTF

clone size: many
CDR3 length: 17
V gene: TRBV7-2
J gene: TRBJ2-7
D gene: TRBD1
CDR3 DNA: TGTGCCAGCAGCACCCGGTGGACAGGGGCAGGAGTCTACGAGCAGTACTTC
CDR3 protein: CASSTRWTGAGVYEQYF

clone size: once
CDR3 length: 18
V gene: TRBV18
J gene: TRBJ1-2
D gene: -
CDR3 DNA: TGTGCCAGCTCACCACTATTCCGTTATCGAGTTCTATACTATGGCTACACCTTC
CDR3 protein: CASSPLFRYRVLYYGYTF

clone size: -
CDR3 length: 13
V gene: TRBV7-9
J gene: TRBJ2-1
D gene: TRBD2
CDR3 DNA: TGTGCCAGCAGCCTAGGGACTACCGATGAGCAGTTCTTC
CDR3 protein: CASSLGTTDEQFF

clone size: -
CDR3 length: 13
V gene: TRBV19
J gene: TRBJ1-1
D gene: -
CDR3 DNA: TGTGCCAGTAGTCAAGCTCTGGGATTGAGGGCTTTCTTT
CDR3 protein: CASSQALGLRAFF

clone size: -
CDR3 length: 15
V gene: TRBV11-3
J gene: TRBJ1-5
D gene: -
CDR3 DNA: TGTGCCAGCAGCTTAGATGGGTCCGGGAATCAGCCCCAGCATTTT
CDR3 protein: CASSLDGSGNQPQHF

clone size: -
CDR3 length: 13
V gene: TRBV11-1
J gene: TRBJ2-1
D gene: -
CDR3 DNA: TGTGCCAGCAGCCAAGTTCGGGGGCATGAGCAGTTCTTC
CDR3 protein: CASSQVRGHEQFF

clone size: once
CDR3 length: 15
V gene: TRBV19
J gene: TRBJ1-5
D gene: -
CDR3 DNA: TGTGCCAGTAGTATGATTCAGGGGAAGGACCAGCCCCAGCATTTT
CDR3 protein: CASSMIQGKDQPQHF

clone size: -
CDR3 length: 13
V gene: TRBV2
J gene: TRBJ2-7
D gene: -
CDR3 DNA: TGTGCCAGCAGATGGGGCGCCTACTACGAGCAGTACTTC
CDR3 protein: CASRWGAYYEQYF

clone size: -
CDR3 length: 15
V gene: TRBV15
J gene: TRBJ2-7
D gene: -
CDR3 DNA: TGTGCCACCAGCAGAATCCTACAGAGCTCCTACGAGCAGTACTTC
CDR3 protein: CATSRILQSSYEQYF

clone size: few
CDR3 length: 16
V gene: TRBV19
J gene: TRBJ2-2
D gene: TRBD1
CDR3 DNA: TGTGCCAGTAGCTGGACAGGGGGTGCGAACACCGGGGAGCTGTTTTTT
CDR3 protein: CASSWTGGANTGELFF

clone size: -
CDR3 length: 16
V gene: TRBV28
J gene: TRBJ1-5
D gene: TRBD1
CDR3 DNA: TGTGCCAGCAGTTCGGGGACAGGGGGCGCGGATCAGCCCCAGCATTTT
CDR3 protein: CASSSGTGGADQPQHF

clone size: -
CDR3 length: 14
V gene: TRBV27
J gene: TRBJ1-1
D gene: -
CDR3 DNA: TGTGCCAGCAGTTTGACCCCACAGGGAGCCGAAGCTTTCTTT
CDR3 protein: CASSLTPQGAEAFF

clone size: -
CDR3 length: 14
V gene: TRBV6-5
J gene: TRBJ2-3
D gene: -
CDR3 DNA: TGTGCCAGCAGTTTCCGGGACCTCACAGATACGCAGTATTTT
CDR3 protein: CASSFRDLTDTQYF

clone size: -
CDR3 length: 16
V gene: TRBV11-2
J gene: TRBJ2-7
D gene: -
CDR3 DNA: TGTGCCAGCAGCATCCCTTTGAGGGGACACTCCTACGAGCAGTACTTC
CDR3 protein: CASSIPLRGHSYEQYF

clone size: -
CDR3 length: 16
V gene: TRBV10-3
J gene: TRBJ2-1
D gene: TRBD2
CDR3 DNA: TGTGCCATCACCTCTTGGGGTGGGACTAGCATATCTGAGCAGTTCTTC
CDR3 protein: CAITSWGGTSISEQFF

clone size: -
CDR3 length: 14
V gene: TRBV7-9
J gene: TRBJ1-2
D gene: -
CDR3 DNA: TGTGCCAGCAGCAAGAGGACAGCCTCCTATGGCTACACCTTC
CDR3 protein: CASSKRTASYGYTF

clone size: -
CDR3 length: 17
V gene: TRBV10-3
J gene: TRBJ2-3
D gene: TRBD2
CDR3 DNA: TGTGCCATCAGTGACTTGGGAGCGGGAGGGCCTGCAGATACGCAGTATTTT
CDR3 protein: CAISDLGAGGPADTQYF

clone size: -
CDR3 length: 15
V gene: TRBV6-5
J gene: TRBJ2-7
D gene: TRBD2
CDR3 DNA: TGTGCCAGCAGTCAACTAGCGGGAGGGTCCTACGAGCAGTACTTC
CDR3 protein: CASSQLAGGSYEQYF

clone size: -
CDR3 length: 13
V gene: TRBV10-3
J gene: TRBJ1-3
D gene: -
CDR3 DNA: TGTGCGAGTAGACAGCTACGCGGAAACACCATATATTTT
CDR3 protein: CASRQLRGNTIYF